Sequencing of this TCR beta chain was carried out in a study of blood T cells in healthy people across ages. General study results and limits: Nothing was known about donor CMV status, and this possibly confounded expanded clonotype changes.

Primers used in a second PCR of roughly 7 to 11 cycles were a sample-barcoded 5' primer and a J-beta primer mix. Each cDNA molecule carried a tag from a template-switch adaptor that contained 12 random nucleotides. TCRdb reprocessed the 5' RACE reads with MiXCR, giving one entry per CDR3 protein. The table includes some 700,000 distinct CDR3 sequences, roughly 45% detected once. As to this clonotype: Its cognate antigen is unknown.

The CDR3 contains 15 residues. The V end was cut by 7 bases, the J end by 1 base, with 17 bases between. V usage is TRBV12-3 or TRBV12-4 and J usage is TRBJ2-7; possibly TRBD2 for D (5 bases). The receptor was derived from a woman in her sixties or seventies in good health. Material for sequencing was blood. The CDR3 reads CASTIRGFTSYEQYF. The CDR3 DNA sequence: TGTGCCAGCACCATTCGGGGTTTTACTTCCTACGAGCAGTACTTC.